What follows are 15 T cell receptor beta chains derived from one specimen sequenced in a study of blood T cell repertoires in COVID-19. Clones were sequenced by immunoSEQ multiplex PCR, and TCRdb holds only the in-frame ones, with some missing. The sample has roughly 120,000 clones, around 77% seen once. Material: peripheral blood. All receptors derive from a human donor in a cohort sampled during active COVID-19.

The CDR3 DNA reads TGTGCCAGCAGCAAAGGGGGCGGTACAGCGAACACCGGGGAGCTGTTTTTT. Amino acid sequence: CASSKGGGTANTGELFF. The rearrangement uses TRBV11-2 and TRBJ2-2; 7 bases are a match to TRBD1. The CDR3 has 17 amino acids. The V gene end was trimmed by 5 bases and the J gene end by 0 bases; junction bases not matched to a gene: 9. The V gene's germline CDR1 is SGHAT and CDR2 FQNNGV.

For the CDR3, the DNA is TGTGCCAGCAGCTTAGATCTAAGGACAGGGAACACTGAAGCTTTCTTT. Protein sequence: CASSLDLRTGNTEAFF. The V call is TRBV11-2, the J call TRBJ1-1, with 7 bases fitting TRBD1. The V and J ends lost 0 bases and 1 base, in that order; junction bases with no gene match: 5. Germline V CDR1 and CDR2: SGHAT, FQNNGV. This CDR3 contains 16 residues.

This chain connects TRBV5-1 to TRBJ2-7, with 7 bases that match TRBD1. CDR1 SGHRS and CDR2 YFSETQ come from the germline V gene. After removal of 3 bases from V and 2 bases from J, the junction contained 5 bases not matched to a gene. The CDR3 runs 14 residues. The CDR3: CASSSGQLTYEQYF. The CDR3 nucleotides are TGCGCCAGCAGCTCGGGACAGCTCACCTACGAGCAGTACTTC.

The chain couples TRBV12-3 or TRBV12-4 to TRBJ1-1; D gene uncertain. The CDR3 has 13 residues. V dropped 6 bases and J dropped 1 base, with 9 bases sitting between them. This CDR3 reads CASSTPKNTEAFF. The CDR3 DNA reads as TGTGCCAGCAGCACTCCCAAGAACACTGAAGCTTTCTTT.

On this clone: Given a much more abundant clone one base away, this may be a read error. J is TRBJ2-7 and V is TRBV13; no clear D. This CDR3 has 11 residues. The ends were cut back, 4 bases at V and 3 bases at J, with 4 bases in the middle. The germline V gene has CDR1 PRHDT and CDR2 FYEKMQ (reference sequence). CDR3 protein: CASSSLYEQYF. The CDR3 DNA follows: TGTGCCAGCAGCTCCCTCTACGAGCAGTACTTC.

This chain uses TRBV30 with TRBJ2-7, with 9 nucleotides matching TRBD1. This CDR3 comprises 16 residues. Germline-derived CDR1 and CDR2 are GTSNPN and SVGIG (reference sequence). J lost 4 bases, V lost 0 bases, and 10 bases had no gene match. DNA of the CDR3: TGTGCCTGGAGTGTACCATGGGACAGGGCTTTATACGAGCAGTACTTC. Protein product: CAWSVPWDRALYEQYF.

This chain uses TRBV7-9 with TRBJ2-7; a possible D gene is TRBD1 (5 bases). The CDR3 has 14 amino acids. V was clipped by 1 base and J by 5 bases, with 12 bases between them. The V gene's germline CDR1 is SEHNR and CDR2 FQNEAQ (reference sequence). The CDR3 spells CASSLGQGGNEQYF. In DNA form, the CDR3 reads TGTGCCAGCAGCTTAGGCCAGGGTGGTAACGAGCAGTACTTC.

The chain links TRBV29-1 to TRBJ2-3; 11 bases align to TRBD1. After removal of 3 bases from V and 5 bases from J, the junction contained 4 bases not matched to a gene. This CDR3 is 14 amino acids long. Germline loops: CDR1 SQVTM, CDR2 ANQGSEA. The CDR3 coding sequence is TGCAGCGTTGACGGACAGGGGGCTGAAGATACGCAGTATTTT. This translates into CSVDGQGAEDTQYF.

DNA for the CDR3: TGTGCCAGCAGCTTAAGGGGGCGGGGGAACACTGAAGCTTTCTTT. Its translation: CASSLRGRGNTEAFF. The chain joins TRBV7-2 to TRBJ1-1; 7 bases align to TRBD1. The CDR3 totals 15 residues. Germline CDR1 and CDR2: SGHTA and FQGNSA. With 2 bases clipped from V and 1 base from J, the junction kept 4 bases outside the gene matches.

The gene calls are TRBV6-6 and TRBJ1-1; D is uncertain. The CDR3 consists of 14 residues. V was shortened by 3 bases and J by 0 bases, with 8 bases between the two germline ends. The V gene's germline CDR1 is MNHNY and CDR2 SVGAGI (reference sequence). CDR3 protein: CASSYEGVNTEAFF. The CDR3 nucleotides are TGTGCCAGCAGTTATGAGGGAGTGAACACTGAAGCTTTCTTT.

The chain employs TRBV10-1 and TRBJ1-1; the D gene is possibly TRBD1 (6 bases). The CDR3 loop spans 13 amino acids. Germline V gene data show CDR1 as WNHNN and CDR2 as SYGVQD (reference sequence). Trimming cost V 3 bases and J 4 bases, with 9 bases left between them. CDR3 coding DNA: TGCGCCAGCAGTGACCGGACAGTCACTGAAGCTTTCTTT. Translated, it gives CASSDRTVTEAFF.

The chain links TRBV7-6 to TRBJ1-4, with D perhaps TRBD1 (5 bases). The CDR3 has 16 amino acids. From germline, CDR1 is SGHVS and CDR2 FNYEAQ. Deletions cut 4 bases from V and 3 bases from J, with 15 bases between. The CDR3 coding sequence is TGTGCCAGCAGCTCCTATGCGGGGGGTGCTAATGAAAAACTGTTTTTT. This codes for CASSSYAGGANEKLFF.

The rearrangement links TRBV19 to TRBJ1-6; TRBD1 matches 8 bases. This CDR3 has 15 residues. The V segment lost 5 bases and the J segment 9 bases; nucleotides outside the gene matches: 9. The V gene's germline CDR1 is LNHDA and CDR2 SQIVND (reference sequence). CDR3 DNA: TGTGCCAGTAGTCTAGGACAGGGAGTAACTTCACCCCTCCACTTT. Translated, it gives CASSLGQGVTSPLHF.

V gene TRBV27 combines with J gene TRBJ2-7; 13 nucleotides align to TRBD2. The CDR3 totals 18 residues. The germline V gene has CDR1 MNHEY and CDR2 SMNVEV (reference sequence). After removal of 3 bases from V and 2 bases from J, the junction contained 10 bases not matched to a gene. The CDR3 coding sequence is TGTGCCAGCAGTTTCACCCGGACTAGCGGGAGAGCCCCCTACGAGCAGTACTTC. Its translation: CASSFTRTSGRAPYEQYF.

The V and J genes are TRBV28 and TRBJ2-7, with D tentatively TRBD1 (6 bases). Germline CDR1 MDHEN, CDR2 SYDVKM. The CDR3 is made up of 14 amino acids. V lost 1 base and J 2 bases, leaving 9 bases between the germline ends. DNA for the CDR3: TGTGCCAGCAGTTTATTTGGGGACACCTACGAGCAGTACTTC. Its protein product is CASSLFGDTYEQYF. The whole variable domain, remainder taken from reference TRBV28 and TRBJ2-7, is DVKVTQSSRYLVKRTGEKVFLECVQDMDHENMFWYRQDPGLGLRLIYFSYDVKMKEKGDIPEGYSVSREKKERFSLILESASTNQTSMYLCASSLFGDTYEQYFGPGTRLTVT.